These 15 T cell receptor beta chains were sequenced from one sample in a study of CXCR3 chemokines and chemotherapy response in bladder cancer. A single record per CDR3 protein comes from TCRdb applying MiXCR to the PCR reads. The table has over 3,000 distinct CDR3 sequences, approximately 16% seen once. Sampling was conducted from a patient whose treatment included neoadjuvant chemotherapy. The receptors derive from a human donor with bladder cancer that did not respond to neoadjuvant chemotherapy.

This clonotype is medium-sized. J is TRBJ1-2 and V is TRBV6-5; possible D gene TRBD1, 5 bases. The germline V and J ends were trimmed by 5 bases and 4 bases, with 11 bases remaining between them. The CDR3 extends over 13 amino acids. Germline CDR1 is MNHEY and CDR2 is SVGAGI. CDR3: CASSPDTSYGYTF. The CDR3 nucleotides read TGTGCCAGCAGTCCGGACACGTCCTATGGCTACACCTTC.

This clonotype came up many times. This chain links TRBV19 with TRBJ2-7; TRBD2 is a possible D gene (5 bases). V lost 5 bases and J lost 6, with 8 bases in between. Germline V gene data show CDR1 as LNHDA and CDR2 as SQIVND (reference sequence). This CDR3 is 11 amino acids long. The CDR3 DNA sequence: TGTGCCAGTAGTTTAGCGCGCGAGCAGTACTTC. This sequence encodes CASSLAREQYF.

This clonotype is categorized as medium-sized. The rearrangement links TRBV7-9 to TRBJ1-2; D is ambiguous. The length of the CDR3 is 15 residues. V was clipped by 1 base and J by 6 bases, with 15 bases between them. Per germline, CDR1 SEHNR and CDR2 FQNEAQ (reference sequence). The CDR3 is CASSLVRPAGDGYTF. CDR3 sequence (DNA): TGTGCCAGCAGCTTAGTGCGGCCAGCTGGGGATGGCTACACCTTC.

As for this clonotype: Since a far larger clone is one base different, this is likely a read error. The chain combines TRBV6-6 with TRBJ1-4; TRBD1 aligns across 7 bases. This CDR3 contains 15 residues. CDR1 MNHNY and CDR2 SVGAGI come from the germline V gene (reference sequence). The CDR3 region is CASSLNRGIDEKLSF. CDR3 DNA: TGTGCCAGCAGCTTGAACAGGGGAATTGATGAAAAACTGTCTTTT.

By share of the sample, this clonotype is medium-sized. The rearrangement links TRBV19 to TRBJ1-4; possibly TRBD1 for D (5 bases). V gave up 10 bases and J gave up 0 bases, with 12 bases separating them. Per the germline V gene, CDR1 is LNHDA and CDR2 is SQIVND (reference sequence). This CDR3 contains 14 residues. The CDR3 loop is CATTGGATNEKLFF. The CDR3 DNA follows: TGTGCCACGACGGGGGGTGCAACTAATGAAAAACTGTTTTTT.

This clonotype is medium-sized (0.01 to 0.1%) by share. The CDR3 region is CASSPTGNEQFF. CDR3 DNA: TGTGCCAGCTCGCCGACAGGGAATGAGCAGTTCTTC. The rearrangement uses TRBV18 and TRBJ2-1, with 7 nucleotides matching TRBD1. The CDR3 has 12 amino acids. Germline V gene sequence: CDR1 KGHSH, CDR2 LQKENI. The trim removed 6 bases at V and 7 bases at J, leaving 3 bases unmatched.

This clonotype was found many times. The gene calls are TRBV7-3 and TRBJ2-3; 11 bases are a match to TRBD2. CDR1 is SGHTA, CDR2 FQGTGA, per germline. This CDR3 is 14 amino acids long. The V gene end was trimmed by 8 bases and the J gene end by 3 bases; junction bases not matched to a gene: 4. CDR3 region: CASGASGGTDTQYF. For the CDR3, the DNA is TGTGCCAGCGGCGCTAGCGGGGGGACAGATACGCAGTATTTT.

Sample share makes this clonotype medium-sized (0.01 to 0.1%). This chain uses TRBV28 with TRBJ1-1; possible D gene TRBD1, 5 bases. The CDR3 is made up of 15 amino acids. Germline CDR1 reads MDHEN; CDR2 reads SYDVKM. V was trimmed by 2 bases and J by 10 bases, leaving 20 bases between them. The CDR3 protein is CASSLGAGYRAGAFF. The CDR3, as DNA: TGTGCCAGCAGTTTAGGGGCAGGGTATCGTGCAGGAGCTTTCTTT.

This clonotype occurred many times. CDR3 nucleotides: TGTGCCTGGAGTGTTGCGTCCACTAGCACAGATACGCAGTATTTT. Translation gives CAWSVASTSTDTQYF. The chain employs TRBV30 and TRBJ2-3; unclear D gene. Trimming removed 0 bases at V and 0 bases at J, with 10 bases between. In germline, CDR1 is GTSNPN, CDR2 SVGIG (reference sequence). The length of the CDR3 is 15 residues.

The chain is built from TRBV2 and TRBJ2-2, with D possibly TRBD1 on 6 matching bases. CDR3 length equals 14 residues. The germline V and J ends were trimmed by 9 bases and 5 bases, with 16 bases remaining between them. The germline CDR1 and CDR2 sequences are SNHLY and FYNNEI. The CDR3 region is CASQTRGWTGELFF. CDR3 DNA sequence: TGTGCCAGTCAAACGAGGGGGTGGACCGGGGAGCTGTTTTTT.

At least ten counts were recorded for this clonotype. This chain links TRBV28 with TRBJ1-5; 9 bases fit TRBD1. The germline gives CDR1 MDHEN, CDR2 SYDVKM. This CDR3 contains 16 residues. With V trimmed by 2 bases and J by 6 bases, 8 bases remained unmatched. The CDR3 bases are TGTGCCAGCAGTTTAGGGGGGACAGGGTTGACTCAGCCCCAGCATTTT. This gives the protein CASSLGGTGLTQPQHF.

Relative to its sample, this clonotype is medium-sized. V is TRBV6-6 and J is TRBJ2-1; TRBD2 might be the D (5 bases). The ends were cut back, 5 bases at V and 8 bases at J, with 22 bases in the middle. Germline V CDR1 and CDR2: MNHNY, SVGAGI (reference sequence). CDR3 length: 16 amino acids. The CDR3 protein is CASSPSGSYSLDEQFF. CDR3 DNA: TGTGCCAGCAGTCCCTCGGGAAGTTATTCTCTGGATGAGCAGTTCTTC.

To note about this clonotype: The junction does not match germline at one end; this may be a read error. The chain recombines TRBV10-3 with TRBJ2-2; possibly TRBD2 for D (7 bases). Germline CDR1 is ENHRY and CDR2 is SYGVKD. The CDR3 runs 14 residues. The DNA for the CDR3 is TGTGCCAGCAGTTTACGGAGGGGGGGCGGGGAGCTGTTTTTT. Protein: CASSLRRGGGELFF.

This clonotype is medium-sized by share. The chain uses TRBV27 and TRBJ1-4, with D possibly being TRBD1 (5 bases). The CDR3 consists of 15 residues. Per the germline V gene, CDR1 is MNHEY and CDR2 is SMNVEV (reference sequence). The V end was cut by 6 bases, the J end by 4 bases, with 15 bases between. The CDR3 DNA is TGTGCCAGCAGGCTGCGGGGGGGTGGTAATGAAAAACTGTTTTTT. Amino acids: CASRLRGGGNEKLFF.

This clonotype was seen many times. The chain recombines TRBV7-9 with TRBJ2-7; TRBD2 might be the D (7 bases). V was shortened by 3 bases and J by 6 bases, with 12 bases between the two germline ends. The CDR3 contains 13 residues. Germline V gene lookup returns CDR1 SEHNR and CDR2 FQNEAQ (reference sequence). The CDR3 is CASSFGGGSEQYF. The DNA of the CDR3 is TGTGCCAGCAGCTTTGGCGGGGGCTCCGAGCAGTACTTC.